This paragraph covers one T cell receptor (beta chain) sequence. This record belongs to a study of cytomegalovirus exposure and HLA in healthy donors. Amplification used 60 Vbeta primers and 13 Jbeta primers. Sequenced by immunoSEQ multiplex PCR; TCRdb stores in-frame clones only, minus some. The sample has approximately 160,000 clones; roughly 80% are singletons. CDR3 length equals 17 residues. Germline loops: CDR1 LNHDA, CDR2 SQIVND (reference sequence). The V and J ends lost 4 bases and 0 bases respectively, with 13 bases between them. Input material: PBMCs. This sequence was found in a man in his late teens or twenties in good health and CMV-seronegative. This rearrangement joins TRBV19 to TRBJ1-6; possible D gene TRBD1, 6 bases. The CDR3: CASSTPDRSSYNSPLHF. CDR3 in DNA: TGTGCCAGTAGTACCCCTGACAGGAGCTCCTATAATTCACCCCTCCACTTT.